The rows below give T cell receptor beta chains drawn from one sample of a study of OX40 agonist ivuxolimab in advanced cancers. This table comes from immunoSEQ multiplex PCR, and its TCRdb copy is limited to in-frame clones, with some not included. The sample lists some 45,000 clones, 86% occurring once. Sample: CD4+ or CD8+ T cells sorted from blood, taken in a trial of the OX40 agonist ivuxolimab. These receptors came from an adult with an advanced solid tumor such as melanoma, head and neck, liver or kidney cancer. The CDR3 runs from the conserved cysteine through the conserved F or W. The D gene is left open where the match is weak. A clone size is listed for some rows: how often the clone was seen (once, few, many), or a class if it is expanded.

clone size,D gene,J gene,V gene,CDR3 protein,CDR3 DNA
-,-,TRBJ1-1,TRBV6-1,CASRFLTGNTEAFF,TGTGCCAGCAGGTTCCTTACAGGGAACACTGAAGCTTTCTTT
once,-,TRBJ2-3,TRBV1,CTSSQAGGSTDTQYF,TGCACCAGCAGCCAAGCGGGAGGGTCCACAGATACGCAGTATTTT
-,TRBD1,TRBJ1-2,TRBV5-1,CASSWGDRDGYGYTF,TGCGCCAGCAGCTGGGGGGACAGGGACGGCTATGGCTACACCTTC
-,-,TRBJ1-2,TRBV5-1,CASSFGGEYYGYTF,TGCGCCAGCAGCTTCGGAGGGGAATACTATGGCTACACCTTC
-,-,TRBJ1-2,TRBV7-2,CASSLGGKGGYTF,TGTGCCAGCAGCTTAGGGGGCAAGGGAGGCTACACCTTC
-,TRBD1,TRBJ1-1,TRBV6-6,CASRSTTGDWAFF,TGTGCCAGCAGGTCGACGACAGGGGATTGGGCTTTCTTT
once,-,TRBJ2-7,TRBV18,CASSLDFYEQYF,TGTGCCAGCTCCCTAGACTTCTACGAGCAGTACTTC
-,-,TRBJ2-7,TRBV7-2,CASSPDSLYSYEQYF,TGTGCCAGCAGCCCCGACTCACTATACTCCTACGAGCAGTACTTC
-,-,TRBJ1-5,TRBV6-1,CASRRQGDRPQHF,TGTGCCAGCAGGCGGCAGGGTGATCGGCCCCAGCATTTT
-,-,TRBJ2-7,TRBV14,CASSQERGRIYEQYF,TGTGCCAGCAGCCAAGAGAGGGGCAGGATCTACGAGCAGTACTTC
few,-,TRBJ1-2,TRBV7-8,CASTTDRGRYGYTF,TGTGCCAGCACCACGGACCGCGGCCGGTATGGCTACACCTTC
once,-,TRBJ2-1,TRBV5-5,CASSFLVYEQFF,TGTGCCAGCAGCTTTTTAGTTTATGAGCAGTTCTTC
-,TRBD2,TRBJ2-7,TRBV27,CASSPHRTSGGPQYF,TGTGCCAGCAGTCCTCACCGGACTAGCGGGGGCCCACAGTACTTC
-,-,TRBJ2-7,TRBV5-8,CASSSLLEQYF,TGTGCCAGCAGCTCCCTGTTGGAGCAGTACTTC
-,-,TRBJ2-2,TRBV7-9,CASSSWNTGELFF,TGTGCCAGCAGCTCCTGGAACACCGGGGAGCTGTTTTTT
-,-,TRBJ2-7,TRBV11-2,CANSLGQRVSEQYF,TGTGCCAACAGCTTAGGACAAAGGGTATCCGAGCAGTACTTC
-,TRBD1,TRBJ2-7,TRBV5-1,CASSLLGQGTYEQYF,TGCGCCAGCAGCTTGTTGGGACAGGGTACCTACGAGCAGTACTTC
-,TRBD1,TRBJ2-7,TRBV18,CASSPYRGSEQYF,TGTGCCAGCTCACCATACAGGGGGTCCGAGCAGTACTTC
few,-,TRBJ2-7,TRBV30,CAWSVSSGRDSYEQYF,TGTGCCTGGAGTGTAAGTTCGGGACGAGACTCCTACGAGCAGTACTTC
-,-,TRBJ2-3,TRBV7-2,CASSFLSGVDAVF,TGTGCCAGCAGCTTCCTTAGCGGAGTCGACGCAGTATTT
-,TRBD1,TRBJ2-2,TRBV4-2,CASSQGTGDTGELFF,TGTGCCAGCAGCCAAGGGACAGGGGACACCGGGGAGCTGTTTTTT
-,-,TRBJ1-1,TRBV6-5,CASRGMKALNTEAFF,TGTGCCAGCAGGGGGATGAAGGCCCTGAACACTGAAGCTTTCTTT
-,-,TRBJ1-3,TRBV13,CASSLGRTSGNTIYF,TGTGCCAGCAGCTTAGGACGGACCTCTGGAAACACCATATATTTT
-,TRBD2,TRBJ2-5,TRBV10-1,CASRATSGSRQETQYF,TGCGCCAGCAGGGCCACTAGCGGGAGTAGGCAAGAGACCCAGTACTTC
-,-,TRBJ1-6,TRBV4-2,CASRGLAQSSYNSPLHF,TGTGCCAGCAGGGGACTGGCCCAGAGCTCCTATAATTCACCCCTCCACTTT
-,-,TRBJ2-1,TRBV5-1,CASSTTGYPYNEQFF,TGCGCCAGCAGCACGACAGGTTATCCCTACAATGAGCAGTTCTTC
-,-,TRBJ2-5,TRBV7-6,CASTSSSSHGETQYF,TGTGCCAGCACCTCTTCGTCGTCACACGGGGAGACCCAGTACTTC